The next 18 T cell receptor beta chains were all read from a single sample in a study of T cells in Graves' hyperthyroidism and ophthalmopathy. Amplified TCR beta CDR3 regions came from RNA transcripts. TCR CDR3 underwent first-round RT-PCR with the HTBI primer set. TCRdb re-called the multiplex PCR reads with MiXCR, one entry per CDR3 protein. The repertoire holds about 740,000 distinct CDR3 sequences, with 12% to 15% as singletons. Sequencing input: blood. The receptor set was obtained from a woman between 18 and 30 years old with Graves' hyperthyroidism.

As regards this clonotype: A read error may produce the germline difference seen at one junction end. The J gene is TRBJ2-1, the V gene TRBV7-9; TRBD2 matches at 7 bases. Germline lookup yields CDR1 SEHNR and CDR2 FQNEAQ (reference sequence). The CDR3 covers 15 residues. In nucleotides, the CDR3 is TGTGCCAGCAGCAATCAGCGGGGTAAAGGTAATGGGCAGTTCTTC. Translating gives CASSNQRGKGNGQFF.

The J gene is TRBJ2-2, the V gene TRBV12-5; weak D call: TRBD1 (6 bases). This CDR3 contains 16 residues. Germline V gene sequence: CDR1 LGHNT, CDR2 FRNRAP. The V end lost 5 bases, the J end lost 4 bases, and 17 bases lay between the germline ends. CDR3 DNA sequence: TGTGCTAGTGGTCCTTCCGGAGGACAGAGCACCGGGGAGCTGTTTTTT. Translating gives CASGPSGGQSTGELFF.

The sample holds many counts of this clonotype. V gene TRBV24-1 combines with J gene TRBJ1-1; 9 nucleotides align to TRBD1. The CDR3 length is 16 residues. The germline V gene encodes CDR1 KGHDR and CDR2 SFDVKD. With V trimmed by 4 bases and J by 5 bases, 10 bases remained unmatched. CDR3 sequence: CATSDEQGAGTTEAFF. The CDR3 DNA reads TGTGCCACCAGTGACGAACAGGGGGCCGGGACAACTGAAGCTTTCTTT.

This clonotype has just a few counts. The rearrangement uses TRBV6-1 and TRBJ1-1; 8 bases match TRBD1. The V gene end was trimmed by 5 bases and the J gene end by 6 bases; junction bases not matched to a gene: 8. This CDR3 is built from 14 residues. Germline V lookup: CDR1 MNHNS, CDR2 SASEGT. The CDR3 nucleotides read TGTGCCAGCAGTTTCACTCAGGGGGCCTCTGAAGCTTTCTTT. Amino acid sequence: CASSFTQGASEAFF.

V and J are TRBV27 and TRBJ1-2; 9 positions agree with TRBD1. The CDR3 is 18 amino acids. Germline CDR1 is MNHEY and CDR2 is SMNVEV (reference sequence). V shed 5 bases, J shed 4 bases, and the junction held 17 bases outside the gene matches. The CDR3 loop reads CASSPGLTGGPVGYGYTF. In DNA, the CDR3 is TGTGCCAGCAGTCCGGGTTTAACAGGGGGCCCCGTTGGCTATGGCTACACCTTC.

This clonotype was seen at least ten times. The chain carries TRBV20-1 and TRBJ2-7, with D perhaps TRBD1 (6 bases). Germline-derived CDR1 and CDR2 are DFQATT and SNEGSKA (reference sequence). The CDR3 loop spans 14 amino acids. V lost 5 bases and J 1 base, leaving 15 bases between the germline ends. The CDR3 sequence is CSADSIRGSYEQYF. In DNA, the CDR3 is TGCAGTGCTGATAGCATTAGGGGGTCCTACGAGCAGTACTTC.

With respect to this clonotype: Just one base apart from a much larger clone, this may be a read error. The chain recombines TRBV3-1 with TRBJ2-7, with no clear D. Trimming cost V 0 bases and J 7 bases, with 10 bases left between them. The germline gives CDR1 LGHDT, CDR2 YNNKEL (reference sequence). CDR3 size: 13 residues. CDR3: CASSQDHRGEQYF. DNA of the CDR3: TGTGCCAGCAGCCAAGACCACCGCGGTGAGCAGTACTTC.

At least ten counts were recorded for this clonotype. The CDR3, as DNA: TGTGCCAGCAGTGTTACTAGCGGACGATACGAGCAGTACTTC. Its translation is CASSVTSGRYEQYF. The gene calls are TRBV12-3 or TRBV12-4 and TRBJ2-7; TRBD2 agrees at 8 bases. V shed 5 bases and J 4 bases; nucleotides not matched to a gene: 7. The CDR3 spans 14 residues.

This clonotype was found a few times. CDR3 DNA sequence: TGTGCCAGCAGCGTTGGACAGGGGGTGCACAATGAAAAACTGTTTTTT. Translating it yields CASSVGQGVHNEKLFF. V and J are TRBV7-9 and TRBJ1-4; 10 nucleotides align to TRBD1. J lost 5 bases, V lost 5 bases, and 8 bases had no gene match. Germline V lookup: CDR1 SEHNR, CDR2 FQNEAQ (reference sequence). CDR3 size: 16 residues.

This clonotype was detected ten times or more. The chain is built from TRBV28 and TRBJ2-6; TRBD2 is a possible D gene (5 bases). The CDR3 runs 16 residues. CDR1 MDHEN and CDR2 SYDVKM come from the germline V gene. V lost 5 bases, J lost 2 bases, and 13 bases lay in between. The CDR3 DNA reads TGTGCCAGCAGTGAGAGGACTGCTCCTGGGGCCAACGTCCTGACTTTC. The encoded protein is CASSERTAPGANVLTF.

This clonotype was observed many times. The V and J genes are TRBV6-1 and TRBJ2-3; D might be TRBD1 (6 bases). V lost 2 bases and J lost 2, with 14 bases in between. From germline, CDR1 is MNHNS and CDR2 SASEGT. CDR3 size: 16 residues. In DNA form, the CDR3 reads TGTGCCAGCAGTGAACAGACAGGCTACTTCACAGATACGCAGTATTTT. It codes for CASSEQTGYFTDTQYF.

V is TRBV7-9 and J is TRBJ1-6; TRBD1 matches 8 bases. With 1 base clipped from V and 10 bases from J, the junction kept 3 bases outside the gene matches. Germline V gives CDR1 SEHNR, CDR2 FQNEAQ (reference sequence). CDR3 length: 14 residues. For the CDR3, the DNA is TGTGCCAGCAGCTTAGAACAGGGGGGCTCACCCCTCCACTTT. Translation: CASSLEQGGSPLHF.

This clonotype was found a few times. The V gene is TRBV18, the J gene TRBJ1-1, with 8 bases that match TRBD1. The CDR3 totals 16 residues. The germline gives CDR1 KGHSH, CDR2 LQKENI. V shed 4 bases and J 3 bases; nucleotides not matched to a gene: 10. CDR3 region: CASSRARQGQDTEAFF. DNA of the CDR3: TGTGCCAGCTCACGAGCCAGACAGGGACAGGACACTGAAGCTTTCTTT. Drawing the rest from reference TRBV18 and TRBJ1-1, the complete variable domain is NAGVMQNPRHLVRRRGQEARLRCSPMKGHSHVYWYRQLPEEGLKFMVYLQKENIIDESGMPKERFSAEFPKEGPSILRIQQVVRGDSAAYFCASSRARQGQDTEAFFGQGTRLTVV.

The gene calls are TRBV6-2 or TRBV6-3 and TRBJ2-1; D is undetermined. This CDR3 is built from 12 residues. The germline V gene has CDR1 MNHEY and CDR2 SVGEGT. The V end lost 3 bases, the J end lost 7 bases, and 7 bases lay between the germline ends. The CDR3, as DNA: TGTGCCAGCAGTTATCCGGTGAATGAGCAGTTCTTC. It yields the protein CASSYPVNEQFF.

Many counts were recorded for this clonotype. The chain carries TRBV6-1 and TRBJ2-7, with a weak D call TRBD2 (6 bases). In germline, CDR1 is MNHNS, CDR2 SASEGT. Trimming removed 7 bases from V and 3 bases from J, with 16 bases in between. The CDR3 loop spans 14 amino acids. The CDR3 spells CASTHRLGLYEQYF. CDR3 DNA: TGTGCCAGCACCCACCGACTGGGACTCTACGAGCAGTACTTC.

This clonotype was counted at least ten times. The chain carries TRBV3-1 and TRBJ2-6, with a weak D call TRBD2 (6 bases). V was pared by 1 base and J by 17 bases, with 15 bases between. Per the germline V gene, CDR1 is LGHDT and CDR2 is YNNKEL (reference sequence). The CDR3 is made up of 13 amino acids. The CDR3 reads CASSQGIGRDLTF. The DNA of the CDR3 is TGTGCCAGCAGCCAAGGGATTGGTAGGGACTTGACTTTC.

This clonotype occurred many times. This CDR3 reads CASSLNRESYNEQFF. The CDR3 coding sequence is TGTGCCAGCAGCCTCAACAGGGAGTCCTACAATGAGCAGTTCTTC. This chain connects TRBV7-8 to TRBJ2-1, with D possibly matching TRBD1 (6 bases). The CDR3 extends over 15 amino acids. Trimming left V 5 bases short and J 1 base short, with 12 bases between. Per the germline V gene, CDR1 is SGHVS and CDR2 is FQNEAQ.

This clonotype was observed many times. CDR3 in DNA: TGCGCCAGCAGCCGCTTAGCGGGAGGGATGGAACAGTACTTC. Its protein product is CASSRLAGGMEQYF. This chain connects TRBV5-1 to TRBJ2-7; TRBD2 agrees at 11 bases. This CDR3 contains 14 residues. CDR1 and CDR2 (germline): SGHRS, YFSETQ. J was trimmed by 10 bases and V by 4 bases; bases with no gene match: 10.